A selection of T cell receptor beta chains follows, all from one sample in a study of graft-versus-host responses after intestinal transplantation. The repertoire was sequenced with immunoSEQ multiplex PCR; TCRdb's copy has only in-frame clones and lacks some. The sample has under 150,000 clones, about 95% seen once; the top ten hold more than 2.5%. For these receptors, no antigen is known. The sample in question was unstimulated CD8+ T cells sorted from spleen or lymph node cells, obtained before intestinal transplant. The receptor set was obtained from a human donor who received an intestinal transplant. The CDR3 runs from the conserved cysteine through the conserved F or W. D genes are given only for firm matches. Expanded clones get a size class; other rows say once, few or many, or leave the size out.

TRBJ2-7,NA,NA,TRBV30,CAWKLSARGEQYF,TGTGCCTGGAAATTGTCCGCGCGGGGCGAGCAGTACTTC
TRBJ2-5,NA,TRBD1,TRBV29-1,CSVVPVGRGQETQYF,TGCAGCGTTGTACCGGTGGGCAGGGGGCAAGAGACCCAGTACTTC
TRBJ2-5,NA,NA,TRBV6-5,CASSYGPTETQYF,TGTGCCAGCAGTTACGGCCCAACCGAGACCCAGTACTTC
TRBJ2-4,NA,NA,TRBV5-4,CASSLDRDIQYF,TGTGCCAGCAGCTTGGACAGGGACATTCAGTACTTC
TRBJ1-1,NA,NA,TRBV30,CAWSGVGNTEAFF,TGTGCCTGGAGTGGGGTAGGGAACACTGAAGCTTTCTTT
TRBJ2-7,once,NA,TRBV29-1,CSGTGRGDEQYF,TGCAGCGGAACGGGCAGGGGGGACGAGCAGTACTTC
TRBJ2-3,once,NA,TRBV27,CASSLALATLTDTQYF,TGTGCCAGCAGTTTAGCATTGGCTACTCTCACAGATACGCAGTATTTT
TRBJ2-7,NA,TRBD2,TRBV13,CASSRREFYYEQYF,TGTGCCAGCAGCCGGCGGGAGTTCTACTACGAGCAGTACTTC
TRBJ2-7,NA,NA,TRBV7-9,CASSSDGITAYEQYF,TGTGCCAGCAGCTCGGACGGGATTACAGCCTACGAGCAGTACTTC
TRBJ1-2,NA,NA,TRBV7-9,CASSLPQANYGYTF,TGTGCCAGCAGCCTCCCCCAAGCTAACTATGGCTACACCTTC
TRBJ2-7,NA,NA,TRBV19,CASTAGVSYEQYF,TGTGCCAGTACTGCAGGGGTATCCTACGAGCAGTACTTC
TRBJ1-3,NA,TRBD1,TRBV9,CASSQGASSGNTIYF,TGTGCCAGCAGTCAGGGGGCCTCCTCTGGAAACACCATATATTTT
TRBJ1-1,NA,TRBD1,TRBV19,CASSIGTGREAFF,TGTGCCAGTAGTATAGGGACAGGCCGGGAAGCTTTCTTT
TRBJ2-7,once,TRBD2,TRBV27,CASSTPLPSGTRPYEQYF,TGTGCCAGCAGTACTCCCTTACCTAGCGGGACCCGTCCCTACGAGCAGTACTTC
TRBJ2-5,NA,NA,TRBV10-3,CAISESSGVLYQETQYF,TGTGCCATCAGTGAGTCTTCTGGGGTCCTGTACCAAGAGACCCAGTACTTC
TRBJ2-1,NA,TRBD1,TRBV11-3,CASSSRRDSHNEQFF,TGTGCCAGCAGCTCCCGACGGGACAGCCACAATGAGCAGTTCTTC
TRBJ2-1,NA,TRBD2,TRBV7-2,CASSLVIREGRHEQFF,TGTGCCAGCAGCTTAGTAATCCGGGAGGGCCGTCATGAGCAGTTCTTC
TRBJ1-1,NA,NA,TRBV13,CASSQRHMNTEAFF,TGTGCCAGCAGCCAGAGACACATGAACACTGAAGCTTTCTTT
TRBJ1-1,NA,NA,TRBV6-5,CASSYIVSMNTEAFF,TGTGCCAGCAGTTATATTGTTTCTATGAACACTGAAGCTTTCTTT
TRBJ2-7,NA,NA,TRBV14,CASSIGTGTYEQYF,TGTGCCAGCAGCATCGGGACGGGAACCTACGAGCAGTACTTC
TRBJ2-2,NA,NA,TRBV5-4,CASSSTGTPNTGELFF,TGTGCCAGCAGCTCTACCGGGACTCCTAACACCGGGGAGCTGTTTTTT
TRBJ2-1,NA,NA,TRBV13,CASSLGRSSYNEQFF,TGTGCCAGCAGCTTAGGGCGGAGCTCCTACAATGAGCAGTTCTTC
TRBJ2-7,NA,NA,TRBV5-1,CASSLWEQAGYEQYF,TGCGCCAGCAGCTTGTGGGAACAGGCGGGTTACGAGCAGTACTTC
TRBJ2-7,NA,NA,TRBV6-5,CASSWDPGSYEQYF,TGTGCCAGCAGCTGGGACCCGGGCTCCTACGAGCAGTACTTC
TRBJ1-2,few,NA,TRBV9,CASSVAKTDGYTF,TGTGCCAGCAGCGTAGCGAAGACAGACGGCTACACCTTC
TRBJ1-2,NA,TRBD1,TRBV5-4,CASSSALDYRGRGYTF,TGTGCCAGCAGCTCGGCGCTTGATTACAGGGGGCGTGGCTACACCTTC
TRBJ2-7,once,NA,TRBV19,CASRNHDYEQYF,TGTGCCAGTAGGAATCACGACTACGAGCAGTACTTC
TRBJ2-7,once,NA,TRBV13,CASSYGTLRSHEQYF,TGTGCCAGCAGCTACGGGACCCTACGGTCCCACGAGCAGTACTTC
TRBJ2-2,NA,NA,TRBV28,CASISKMEGGPGELFF,TGTGCCAGCATTTCGAAAATGGAGGGGGGGCCCGGGGAGCTGTTTTTT
TRBJ2-7,NA,TRBD2,TRBV4-3,CASSPAGVPYEQYF,TGCGCCAGCAGCCCCGCGGGGGTCCCGTACGAGCAGTACTTC
TRBJ2-1,NA,NA,TRBV19,CASSPGNSYNEQFF,TGTGCCAGTAGTCCGGGGAATTCCTACAATGAGCAGTTCTTC
TRBJ1-5,NA,TRBD1,TRBV6-5,CASSGQGAGQPQHF,TGTGCCAGCAGTGGACAGGGGGCTGGGCAGCCCCAGCATTTT
TRBJ2-7,NA,NA,TRBV10-1,CASSEGDGYEQYF,TGCGCCAGCAGTGAGGGGGACGGTTACGAGCAGTACTTC
TRBJ2-1,NA,NA,TRBV15,CATSSDAGNYNEQFF,TGTGCCACCAGCAGTGACGCAGGGAATTACAATGAGCAGTTCTTC
TRBJ1-5,NA,TRBD1,TRBV27,CASRPIGDRDQPQHF,TGTGCCAGCAGACCCATAGGGGACAGGGACCAGCCCCAGCATTTT
TRBJ2-7,NA,TRBD1,TRBV5-1,CASSLTGVDEQYF,TGCGCCAGCAGCCTTACAGGGGTCGACGAGCAGTACTTC
TRBJ2-7,NA,NA,TRBV28,CASSPSDSYEQYF,TGTGCCAGCAGTCCTAGCGACTCCTACGAGCAGTACTTC
TRBJ1-1,NA,NA,TRBV5-6,CASSFAYIEAFF,TGTGCCAGCAGCTTCGCGTATATCGAAGCTTTCTTT
TRBJ2-1,NA,TRBD2,TRBV5-1,CASRHTLISGSYNEQFF,TGCGCCAGCAGGCACACCTTAATTAGCGGGTCCTACAATGAGCAGTTCTTC
TRBJ2-1,NA,NA,TRBV6-5,CASSYGDTYNEQFF,TGTGCCAGCAGTTATGGGGACACTTACAATGAGCAGTTCTTC
TRBJ2-2,NA,TRBD1,TRBV28,CASSSTGGEGGELFF,TGTGCCAGCAGTTCAACAGGGGGCGAGGGCGGGGAGCTGTTTTTT
TRBJ2-7,NA,TRBD1,TRBV2,CASSPTGGSYF,TGTGCCAGCAGTCCAACAGGGGGATCGTACTTC
TRBJ2-7,NA,TRBD1,TRBV30,CAWAETGLTYEQYF,TGTGCCTGGGCTGAGACAGGGTTAACCTACGAGCAGTACTTC
TRBJ2-7,once,NA,TRBV28,CASDESSSYEQYF,TGTGCCAGCGATGAGTCAAGCTCCTACGAGCAGTACTTC
TRBJ1-2,NA,TRBD1,TRBV9,CASSAPGRGVGGYTF,TGTGCCAGCAGCGCACCGGGCAGGGGGGTAGGAGGCTACACCTTC
TRBJ2-7,once,TRBD1,TRBV28,CASSGGQGDLYEQYF,TGTGCCAGCAGTGGTGGACAGGGTGATTTGTACGAGCAGTACTTC
TRBJ2-7,NA,TRBD1,TRBV28,CASSLRTGYSYEQYF,TGTGCCAGCAGTTTAAGGACAGGCTATTCCTACGAGCAGTACTTC
TRBJ1-1,NA,NA,TRBV19,CASSIWAGNTEAFF,TGTGCCAGTAGTATATGGGCAGGGAACACTGAAGCTTTCTTT